This T cell receptor (beta chain) appears in the sequencing data of a study of T cell repertoires in cytomegalovirus infection. Study background: It can be stated that public TCR beta signatures indicated CMV infection as well as a matching HLA type.

TCRdb re-called the reads through MiXCR, storing one row per CDR3 protein. The data show more than 75,000 distinct CDR3 sequences, about 3.8% seen once. Trimming took off 5 bases at V and 3 bases at J, with 17 bases between the two ends. The CDR3 has 15 amino acids. This clonotype was observed many times. The antigen remains undetermined. Broader study findings: Pooled public TCR beta family frequency picked out CMV carriers with the relevant HLA. Clonotypes of TCR beta that were HLA-C-restricted and CMV-specific dominated the ex vivo response.

The TCR originated in a human donor in good health (CMV status not recorded). Some clones in this sample may be carry-over from other donors' samples. This sequence joins TRBV12-3 or TRBV12-4 and TRBJ2-7; D not certain. The sequenced sample was PBMCs. This chain's CDR3 is CASSPNTLVGYEQYF. The CDR3 DNA follows: TGTGCCAGCAGTCCTAACACCTTGGTCGGCTACGAGCAGTACTTC.